This T cell receptor beta chain is drawn from a study of blood T cell repertoires in COVID-19. Study overall: Specimens from acute and convalescent COVID-19 originated in the United States, Italy and Spain.

Participant-reported clinical history was the basis for cohort assignment. This clone came up a few times. Trimming stripped 0 bases from V and 14 bases from J, with 11 bases between. The CDR3 extends over 13 amino acids. CDR1 MNHNY and CDR2 SVGAGI come from the germline V gene (reference sequence). Sequencing was performed with immunoSEQ multiplex PCR; in TCRdb, only in-frame clones are kept and a portion is missing. This table has 150,000 to 200,000 clones, approximately 73% appearing once. The specimen sequenced was PBMCs or T cells enriched from blood (not recorded which). This rearrangement joins TRBV6-6 to TRBJ1-6; weak D call: TRBD1 (5 bases). The clonotype comes from a woman in her fifties or sixties with acute COVID-19. The CDR3 protein is CASSYSGQGSLHF. In DNA form, the CDR3 reads TGTGCCAGCAGTTACTCAGGCCAGGGATCCCTCCACTTT.